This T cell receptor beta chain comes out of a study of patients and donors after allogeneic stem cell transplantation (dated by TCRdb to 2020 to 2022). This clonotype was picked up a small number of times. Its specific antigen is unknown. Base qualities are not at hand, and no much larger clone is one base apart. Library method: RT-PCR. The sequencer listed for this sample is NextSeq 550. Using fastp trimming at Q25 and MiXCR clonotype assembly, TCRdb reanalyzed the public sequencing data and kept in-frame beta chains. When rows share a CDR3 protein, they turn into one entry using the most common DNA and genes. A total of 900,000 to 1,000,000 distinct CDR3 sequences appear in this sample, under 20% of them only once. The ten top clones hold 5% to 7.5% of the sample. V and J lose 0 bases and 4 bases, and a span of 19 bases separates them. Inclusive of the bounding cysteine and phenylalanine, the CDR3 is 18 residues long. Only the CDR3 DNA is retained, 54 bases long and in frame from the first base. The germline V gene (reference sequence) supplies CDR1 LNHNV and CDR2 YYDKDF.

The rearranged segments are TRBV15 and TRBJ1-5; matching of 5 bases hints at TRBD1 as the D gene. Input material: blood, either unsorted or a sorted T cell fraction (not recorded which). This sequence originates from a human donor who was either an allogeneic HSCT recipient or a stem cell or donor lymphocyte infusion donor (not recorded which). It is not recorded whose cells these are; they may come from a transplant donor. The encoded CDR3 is CATSRDLLEQAGNQPQHF. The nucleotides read TGTGCCACCAGCAGAGATCTGCTAGAACAGGCGGGTAATCAGCCCCAGCATTTT. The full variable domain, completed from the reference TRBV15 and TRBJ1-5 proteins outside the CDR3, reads DAMVIQNPRYQVTQFGKPVTLSCSQTLNHNVMYWYQQKSSQAPKLLFHYYDKDFNNEADTPDNFQSRRPNTSFCFLDIRSPGLGDTAMYLCATSRDLLEQAGNQPQHFGDGTRLSIL.